This T cell receptor (beta chain) appears in the sequencing data of a study of T cells in women clearing cervical HPV infection. Some clones are missing from TCRdb's copy, which holds only in-frame ones; the method was immunoSEQ multiplex PCR. The record lists roughly 30,000 clones, of which the ten most abundant hold 3.5% to 5.5%. Sequenced sample: blood buffy coat. The sequence was obtained from a woman between 18 and 70 years old with a cervical HPV16 infection that either progressed to CIN3+ or cleared (not recorded which).

CDR3 DNA (partial): TGTGCCAGCAGTGCCGCCTCCGGGGGGGCTGGGGGC. It codes for CASSAASGGAGG. The full CDR3 is CASSAASGGAGGYTF. V gene TRBV12-3 or TRBV12-4 combines with J gene TRBJ1-2; tentatively, D is TRBD1 (6 bases). The read is 3 residues too short to cover the CDR3 end, so that end is filled in from the germline J gene. The CDR3 has 15 amino acids.